These 16 T cell receptor beta chains came from one sample sequenced in a study of siplizumab effects on memory and regulatory T cells. Libraries were prepared by immunoSEQ multiplex PCR; TCRdb keeps only in-frame clonotypes and omits some of them. This sample carries some 88,000 clones, approximately 90% of them seen once, and the ten largest clones take 15%. Sequenced material: CD4+ T cells sorted from blood. The origin of the receptors is a human donor in good health.

This clone was found a few times. A read error may account for a junction end that differs from germline. This rearrangement joins TRBV6-6 to TRBJ2-7, with TRBD2 matching 11 bases. The V gene's germline CDR1 is MNHNY and CDR2 SVGAGI (reference sequence). This CDR3 region has 16 residues. DNA of the CDR3: TGTGCCAGCACTTTACCGGAATCTAGCGGGAGGCCCCATTTGCGCTTC. Protein sequence: CASTLPESSGRPHLRF.

This chain uses TRBV28 with TRBJ1-5; no reliable D call. Germline V gene lookup returns CDR1 MDHEN and CDR2 SYDVKM. The CDR3 has 14 residues. V was cut by 0 bases and J by 3 bases, with 6 bases left in between. CDR3 protein: CASSLWGDNQPQHF. The CDR3 DNA sequence: TGTGCCAGCAGTTTATGGGGCGACAATCAGCCCCAGCATTTT.

The gene calls are TRBV11-3 and TRBJ1-1; D may be TRBD1 (6 bases). From germline, CDR1 is SGHNT and CDR2 YENEEA. Between the trimmed V and J ends, which lost 4 bases and 3 bases, there was a span of 9 bases. The CDR3 sequence is 13 residues long. The CDR3 DNA is TGTGCCAGCAGCTCACAGGGACACACTGAAGCTTTCTTT. This codes for CASSSQGHTEAFF.

In its sample, this clone was seen a few times. This chain links TRBV4-1 with TRBJ2-2, with D perhaps matching TRBD1 (6 bases). Trimming removed 4 bases from V and 7 bases from J, with 19 bases in between. The CDR3 covers 16 residues. Germline V lookup: CDR1 MGHRA, CDR2 YSYEKL. Written as DNA, the CDR3 is TGCGCCAGCAGCCCTTGGCAGGGGCGAGTTGGCGGGGAGCTGTTTTTT. Its protein is CASSPWQGRVGGELFF.

This clone occurred once. The chain joins TRBV5-5 to TRBJ2-7; D not resolved. CDR1 SGHKS and CDR2 YYEKEE come from the germline V gene (reference sequence). The CDR3 runs 13 residues. V lost 0 bases and J lost 7, with 11 bases in between. The DNA of the CDR3 is TGTGCCAGCAGCTTGGCCCCTGCGACTGAGCAGTACTTC. It translates to CASSLAPATEQYF.

In regard to this clone: The germline gene is not matched at one end of the junction; a read error may be the cause. V usage is TRBV30 and J usage is TRBJ2-2; D is unclear. The germline gives CDR1 GTSNPN, CDR2 SVGIG (reference sequence). The CDR3 is made up of 14 amino acids. The CDR3 DNA follows: TGTACCTGGAGAGGTCTAGTTTACACCGGGGAGCTGTTTTTT. Protein product: CTWRGLVYTGELFF.

The chain combines TRBV6-6 with TRBJ2-7; D possibly corresponds to TRBD1 (5 bases). The germline V and J ends were trimmed by 5 bases and 3 bases, with 8 bases remaining between them. The V gene's germline CDR1 is MNHNY and CDR2 SVGAGI (reference sequence). The CDR3 is 12 residues long. CDR3 residues: CASSRTNYEQYF. The CDR3 coding sequence is TGTGCCAGCAGTCGGACAAACTACGAGCAGTACTTC.

V is TRBV5-1 and J is TRBJ2-5; 10 nucleotides agree with TRBD2. Germline-derived CDR1 and CDR2 are SGHRS and YFSETQ. The CDR3 runs 16 residues. V was clipped by 0 bases and J by 4 bases; unmatched bases: 6. CDR3 amino acids: CASSLALAGGGETQYF. CDR3 sequence (DNA): TGCGCCAGCAGCTTGGCTTTAGCGGGAGGAGGAGAGACCCAGTACTTC.

The V and J genes are TRBV11-1 and TRBJ2-5; D gene unclear. V was cut by 6 bases and J by 5 bases, with 4 bases left in between. The germline gives CDR1 SGHAT, CDR2 FQDESV (reference sequence). The CDR3 extends over 10 amino acids. This CDR3 reads CASSAETQYF. The CDR3 DNA sequence: TGTGCCAGCAGTGCGGAGACCCAGTACTTC. Supplemented by reference TRBV11-1 and TRBJ2-5, the full variable domain reads EAEVAQSPRYKITEKSQAVAFWCDPISGHATLYWYRQILGQGPELLVQFQDESVVDDSQLPKDRFSAERLKGVDSTLKIQPAELGDSAMYLCASSAETQYFGPGTRLLVL.

The chain carries TRBV5-1 and TRBJ1-2; the D gene is possibly TRBD1 (5 bases). Trimming removed 0 bases at V and 1 base at J, with 10 bases between. The germline V gene encodes CDR1 SGHRS and CDR2 YFSETQ. The CDR3 extends over 15 amino acids. The CDR3 region is CASSLAQVFNYGYTF. In DNA form, the CDR3 reads TGCGCCAGCAGCTTGGCACAGGTTTTTAACTATGGCTACACCTTC.

This rearrangement joins TRBV5-4 to TRBJ2-7; no reliable D call. The CDR3 length is 11 residues. CDR1 is SGHNT and CDR2 is YYREEE in the germline V gene (reference sequence). Trimming pared 3 bases from V and 4 bases from J, leaving 5 bases between. CDR3 coding DNA: TGTGCCAGCAGCTCAAGTTACGAGCAGTACTTC. Its translation: CASSSSYEQYF.

The chain combines TRBV23-1 with TRBJ1-4; D is unclear. TRBV23-1 is an ORF, with its function uncertain. Trimming removed 5 bases at V and 11 bases at J, with 15 bases between. The CDR3 spans 13 residues. The CDR3 DNA follows: TGCGCCAGCAGTTGGACCGCATGGTGGAAACTGTTTTTT. This translates into CASSWTAWWKLFF.

This rearrangement joins TRBV5-1 to TRBJ1-2; D is undetermined. The CDR3 extends over 14 amino acids. Germline CDR1 is SGHRS and CDR2 is YFSETQ. Trimming stripped 1 base from V and 4 bases from J, with 11 bases between. The CDR3 protein is CASSLSGGGYGYTF. The CDR3 DNA reads TGCGCCAGCAGCTTGTCGGGAGGAGGCTATGGCTACACCTTC.

The chain employs TRBV19 and TRBJ2-2; 9 nucleotides match TRBD1. This CDR3 region has 15 residues. Germline lookup yields CDR1 LNHDA and CDR2 SQIVND (reference sequence). V gave up 4 bases and J gave up 6 bases; unmatched junction bases: 6. CDR3 loop: CASSTGTGTAGELFF. The CDR3 DNA sequence: TGTGCCAGTAGTACCGGGACAGGGACGGCCGGGGAGCTGTTTTTT.

The chain links TRBV30 to TRBJ2-5, with D uncertain. The CDR3 length is 13 residues. Trimming stripped 2 bases from V and 1 base from J, with 8 bases between. Germline assignment: CDR1 GTSNPN and CDR2 SVGIG (reference sequence). In DNA, the CDR3 is TGTGCCTGGAGTAGTAATATCCAAGAGACCCAGTACTTC. Translated: CAWSSNIQETQYF.

This chain connects TRBV19 to TRBJ1-2; the match to TRBD1 covers 9 bases. V was clipped by 3 bases and J by 5 bases; unmatched bases: 10. Germline V gene sequence: CDR1 LNHDA, CDR2 SQIVND (reference sequence). The CDR3 contains 16 residues. The CDR3 loop is CASSIPGQGVGYGYTF. The CDR3 DNA is TGTGCCAGTAGTATCCCGGGACAGGGAGTTGGTTATGGCTACACCTTC.